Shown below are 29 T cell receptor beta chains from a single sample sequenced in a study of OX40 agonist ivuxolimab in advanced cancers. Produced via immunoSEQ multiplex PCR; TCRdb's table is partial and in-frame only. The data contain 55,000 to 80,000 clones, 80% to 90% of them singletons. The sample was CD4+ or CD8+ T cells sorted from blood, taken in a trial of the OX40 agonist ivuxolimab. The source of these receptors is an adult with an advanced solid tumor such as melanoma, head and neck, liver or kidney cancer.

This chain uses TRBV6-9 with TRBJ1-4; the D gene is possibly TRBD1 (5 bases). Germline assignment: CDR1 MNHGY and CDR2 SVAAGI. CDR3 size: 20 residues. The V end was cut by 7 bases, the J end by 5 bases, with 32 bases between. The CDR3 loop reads CASILRVRGRARLFNEKLFF. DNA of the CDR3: TGTGCCAGCATCCTCCGGGTACGGGGCCGAGCACGGCTATTCAATGAAAAACTGTTTTTT.

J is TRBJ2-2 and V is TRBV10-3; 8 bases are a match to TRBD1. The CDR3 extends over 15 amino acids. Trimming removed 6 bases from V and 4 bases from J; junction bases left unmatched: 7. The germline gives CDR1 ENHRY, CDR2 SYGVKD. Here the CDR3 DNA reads TGTGCCATCAGGCACGAGGACAGGGCCACCGGGGAGCTGTTTTTT. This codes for CAIRHEDRATGELFF.

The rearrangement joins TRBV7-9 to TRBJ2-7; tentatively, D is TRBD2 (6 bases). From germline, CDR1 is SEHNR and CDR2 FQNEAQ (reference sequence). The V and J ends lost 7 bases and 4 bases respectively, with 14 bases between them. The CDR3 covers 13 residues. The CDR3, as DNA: TGTGCCAGCACCCCGGAGGGCAGGTACGAGCAGTACTTC. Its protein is CASTPEGRYEQYF.

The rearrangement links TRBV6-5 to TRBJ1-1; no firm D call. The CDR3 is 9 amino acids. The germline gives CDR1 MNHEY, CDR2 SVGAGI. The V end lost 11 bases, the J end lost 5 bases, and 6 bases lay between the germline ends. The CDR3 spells CAPWTEAFF. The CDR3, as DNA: TGTGCCCCGTGGACTGAAGCTTTCTTT.

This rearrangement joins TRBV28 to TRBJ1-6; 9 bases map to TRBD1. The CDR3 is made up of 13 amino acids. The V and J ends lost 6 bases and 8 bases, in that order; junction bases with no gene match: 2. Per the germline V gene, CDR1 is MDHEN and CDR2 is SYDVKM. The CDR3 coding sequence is TGTGCCAGCAGGGACAGGGGCTATTCACCCCTCCACTTT. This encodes CASRDRGYSPLHF.

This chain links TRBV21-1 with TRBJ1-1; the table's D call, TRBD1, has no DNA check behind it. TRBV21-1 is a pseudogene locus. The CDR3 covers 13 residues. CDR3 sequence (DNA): TGTGCCAGCACCGGACAGGTGAACACTGAAGCTTTCTTT. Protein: CASTGQVNTEAFF.

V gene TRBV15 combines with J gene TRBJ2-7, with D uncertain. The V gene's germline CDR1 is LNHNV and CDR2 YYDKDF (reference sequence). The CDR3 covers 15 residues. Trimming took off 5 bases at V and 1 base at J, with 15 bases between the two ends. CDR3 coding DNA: TGTGCCACCAGCGAACGAATTGGGTTTTCCTACGAGCAGTACTTC. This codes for CATSERIGFSYEQYF. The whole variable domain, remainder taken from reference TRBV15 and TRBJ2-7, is DAMVIQNPRYQVTQFGKPVTLSCSQTLNHNVMYWYQQKSSQAPKLLFHYYDKDFNNEADTPDNFQSRRPNTSFCFLDIRSPGLGDTAMYLCATSERIGFSYEQYFGPGTRLTVT.

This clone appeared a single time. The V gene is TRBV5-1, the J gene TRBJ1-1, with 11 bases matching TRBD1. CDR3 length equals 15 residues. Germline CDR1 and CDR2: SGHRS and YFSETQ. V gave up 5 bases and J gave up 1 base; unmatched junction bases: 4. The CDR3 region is CASRGQGEKNTEAFF. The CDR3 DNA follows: TGCGCCAGCAGGGGACAGGGGGAAAAGAACACTGAAGCTTTCTTT.

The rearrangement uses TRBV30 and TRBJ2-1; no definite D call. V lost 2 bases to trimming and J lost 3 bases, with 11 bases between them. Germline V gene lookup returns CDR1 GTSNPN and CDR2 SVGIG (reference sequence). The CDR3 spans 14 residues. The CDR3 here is CAWSRKGIYNEQFF. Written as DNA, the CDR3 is TGTGCCTGGAGTAGAAAGGGTATCTACAATGAGCAGTTCTTC.

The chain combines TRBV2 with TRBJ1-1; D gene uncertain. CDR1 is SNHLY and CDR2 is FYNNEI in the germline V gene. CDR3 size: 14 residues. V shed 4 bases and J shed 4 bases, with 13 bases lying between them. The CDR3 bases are TGTGCCAGCAGTGTTCGAGGCTCGGGCACTGAAGCTTTCTTT. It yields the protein CASSVRGSGTEAFF. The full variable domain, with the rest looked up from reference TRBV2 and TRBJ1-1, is EPEVTQTPSHQVTQMGQEVILRCVPISNHLYFYWYRQILGQKVEFLVSFYNNEISEKSEIFDDQFSVERPDGSNFTLKIRSTKLEDSAMYFCASSVRGSGTEAFFGQGTRLTVV.

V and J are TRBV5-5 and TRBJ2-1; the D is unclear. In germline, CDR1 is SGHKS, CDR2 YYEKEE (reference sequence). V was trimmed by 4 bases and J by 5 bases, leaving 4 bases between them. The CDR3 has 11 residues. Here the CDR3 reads CASSRNNEQFF. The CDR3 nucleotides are TGTGCCAGCAGCCGGAACAATGAGCAGTTCTTC.

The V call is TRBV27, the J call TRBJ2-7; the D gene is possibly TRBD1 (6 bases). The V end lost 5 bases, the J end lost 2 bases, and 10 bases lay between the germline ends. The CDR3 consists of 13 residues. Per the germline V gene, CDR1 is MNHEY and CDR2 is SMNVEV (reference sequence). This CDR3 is CASSMTGTYEQYF. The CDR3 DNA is TGTGCCAGCAGTATGACAGGTACCTACGAGCAGTACTTC.

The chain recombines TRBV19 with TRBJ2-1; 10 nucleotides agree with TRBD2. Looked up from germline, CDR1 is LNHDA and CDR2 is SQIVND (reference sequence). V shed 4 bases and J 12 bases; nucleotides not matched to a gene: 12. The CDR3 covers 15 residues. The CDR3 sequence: CASSREGLAGDVQFF. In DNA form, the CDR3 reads TGTGCCAGTAGTAGGGAGGGGCTAGCGGGAGATGTGCAGTTCTTC.

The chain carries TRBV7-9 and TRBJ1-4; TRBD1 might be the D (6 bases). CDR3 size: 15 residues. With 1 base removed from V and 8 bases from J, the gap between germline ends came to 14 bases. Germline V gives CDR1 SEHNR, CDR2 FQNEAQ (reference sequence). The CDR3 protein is CASSLVGGTAEKLFF. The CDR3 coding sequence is TGTGCCAGCAGCTTAGTAGGGGGGACCGCCGAAAAACTGTTTTTT. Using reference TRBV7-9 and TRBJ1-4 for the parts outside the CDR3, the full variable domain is DTGVSQNPRHKITKRGQNVTFRCDPISEHNRLYWYRQTLGQGPEFLTYFQNEAQLEKSRLLSDRFSAERPKGSFSTLEIQRTEQGDSAMYLCASSLVGGTAEKLFFGSGTQLSVL.

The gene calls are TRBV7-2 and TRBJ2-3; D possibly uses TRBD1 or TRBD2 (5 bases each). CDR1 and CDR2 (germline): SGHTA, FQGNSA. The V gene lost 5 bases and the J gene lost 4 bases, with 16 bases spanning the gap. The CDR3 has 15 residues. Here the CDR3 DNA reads TGTGCCAGCAGCCCAGGGACCTTTTATGCAGATACGCAGTATTTT. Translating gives CASSPGTFYADTQYF.

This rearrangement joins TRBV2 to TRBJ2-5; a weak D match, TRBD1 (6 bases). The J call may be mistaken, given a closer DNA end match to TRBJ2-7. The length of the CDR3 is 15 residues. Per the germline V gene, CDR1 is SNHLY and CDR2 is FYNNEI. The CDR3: CASSFNRDFSYEQYF. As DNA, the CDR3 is TGTGCCAGCAGTTTTAACAGGGATTTCTCCTACGAGCAGTACTTC.

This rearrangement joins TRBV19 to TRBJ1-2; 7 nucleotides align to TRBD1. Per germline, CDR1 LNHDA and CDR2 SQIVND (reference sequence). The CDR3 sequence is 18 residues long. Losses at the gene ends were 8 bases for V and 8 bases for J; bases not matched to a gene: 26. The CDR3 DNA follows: TGTGCCAGTGAGGTCAATCCGGGACAGAGTCCGGGGCAGCGGGGCTACACCTTC. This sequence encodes CASEVNPGQSPGQRGYTF.

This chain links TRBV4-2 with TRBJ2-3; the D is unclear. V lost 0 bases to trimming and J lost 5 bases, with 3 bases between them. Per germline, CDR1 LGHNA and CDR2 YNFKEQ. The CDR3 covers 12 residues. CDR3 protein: CASSQDIDTQYF. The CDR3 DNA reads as TGTGCCAGCAGCCAAGACATAGATACGCAGTATTTT.

The chain's CDR3 is CASRERSNQPQHF. DNA for the CDR3: TGTGCCAGCAGGGAGAGGAGCAATCAGCCCCAGCATTTT. The chain couples TRBV28 to TRBJ1-5, with D unresolved. The ends were cut back, 6 bases at V and 1 base at J, with 7 bases in the middle. There are 13 residues in the CDR3. Germline V gene lookup returns CDR1 MDHEN and CDR2 SYDVKM.

The CDR3 DNA reads as TGTGCCAGCAGCTTTGGACAGGGCGGGGGTGAAAAACTGTTTTTT. It is translated as CASSFGQGGGEKLFF. The V and J genes are TRBV9 and TRBJ1-4; 8 nucleotides match TRBD1. Germline V gene sequence: CDR1 SGDLS, CDR2 YYNGEE. The CDR3 runs 15 residues. Losses at the gene ends were 4 bases for V and 7 bases for J; bases not matched to a gene: 9.

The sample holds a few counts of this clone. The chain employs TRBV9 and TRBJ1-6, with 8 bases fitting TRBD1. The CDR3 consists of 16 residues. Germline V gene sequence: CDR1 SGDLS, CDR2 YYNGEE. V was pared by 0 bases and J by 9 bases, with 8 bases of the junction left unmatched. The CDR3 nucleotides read TGTGCCAGCAGCGTAGCGACAGGGGCTTCCCGTTCACCCCTCCACTTT. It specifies CASSVATGASRSPLHF. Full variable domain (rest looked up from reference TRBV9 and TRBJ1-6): DSGVTQTPKHLITATGQRVTLRCSPRSGDLSVYWYQQSLDQGLQFLIQYYNGEERAKGNILERFSAQQFPDLHSELNLSSLELGDSALYFCASSVATGASRSPLHFGNGTRLTVT.

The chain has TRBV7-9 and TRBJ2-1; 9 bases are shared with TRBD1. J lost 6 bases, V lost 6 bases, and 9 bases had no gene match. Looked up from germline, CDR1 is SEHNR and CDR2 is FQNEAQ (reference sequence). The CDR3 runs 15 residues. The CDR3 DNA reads TGTGCCAGCAGTCGTGGACAGGGGATTGGCAATGAGCAGTTCTTC. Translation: CASSRGQGIGNEQFF.

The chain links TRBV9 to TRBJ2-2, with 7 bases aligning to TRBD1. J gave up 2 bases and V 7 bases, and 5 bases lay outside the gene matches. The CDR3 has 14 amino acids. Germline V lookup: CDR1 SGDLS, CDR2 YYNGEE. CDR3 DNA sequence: TGTGCCAGCCGGGGACAGTCCAACACCGGGGAGCTGTTTTTT. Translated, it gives CASRGQSNTGELFF.

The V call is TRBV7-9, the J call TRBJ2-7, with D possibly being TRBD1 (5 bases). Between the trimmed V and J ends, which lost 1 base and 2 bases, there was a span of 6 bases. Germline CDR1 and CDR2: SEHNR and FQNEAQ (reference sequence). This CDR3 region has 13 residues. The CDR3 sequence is CASSLGGPYEQYF. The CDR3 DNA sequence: TGTGCCAGCAGCTTAGGGGGCCCCTACGAGCAGTACTTC.

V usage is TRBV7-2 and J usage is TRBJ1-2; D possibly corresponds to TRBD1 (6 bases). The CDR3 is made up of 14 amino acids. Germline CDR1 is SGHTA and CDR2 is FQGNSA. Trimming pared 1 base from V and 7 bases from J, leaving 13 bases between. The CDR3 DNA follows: TGTGCCAGCAGCTTAGGTCCAGGGGCAGGTGGCTACACCTTC. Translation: CASSLGPGAGGYTF. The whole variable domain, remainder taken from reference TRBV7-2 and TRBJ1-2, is GAGVSQSPSNKVTEKGKDVELRCDPISGHTALYWYRQSLGQGLEFLIYFQGNSAPDKSGLPSDRFSAERTGGSVSTLTIQRTQQEDSAVYLCASSLGPGAGGYTFGSGTRLTVV.

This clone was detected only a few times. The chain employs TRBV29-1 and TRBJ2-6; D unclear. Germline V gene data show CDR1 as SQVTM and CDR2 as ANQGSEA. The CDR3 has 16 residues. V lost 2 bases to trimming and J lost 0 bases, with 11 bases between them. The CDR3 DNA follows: TGCAGCGTTGAAACAGATTTAGGCTCTGGGGCCAACGTCCTGACTTTC. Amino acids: CSVETDLGSGANVLTF.

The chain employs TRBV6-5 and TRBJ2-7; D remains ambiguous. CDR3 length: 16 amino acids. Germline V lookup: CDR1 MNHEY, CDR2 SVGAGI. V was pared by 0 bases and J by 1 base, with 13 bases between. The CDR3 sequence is CASSYSVRRASYEQYF. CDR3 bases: TGTGCCAGCAGTTACTCGGTCCGACGAGCTTCCTACGAGCAGTACTTC.

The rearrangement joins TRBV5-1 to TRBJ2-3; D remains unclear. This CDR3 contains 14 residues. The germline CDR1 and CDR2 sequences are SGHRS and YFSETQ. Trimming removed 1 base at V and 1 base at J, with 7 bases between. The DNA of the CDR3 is TGCGCCAGCAGCTTGCTGTCTCGCACAGATACGCAGTATTTT. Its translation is CASSLLSRTDTQYF.

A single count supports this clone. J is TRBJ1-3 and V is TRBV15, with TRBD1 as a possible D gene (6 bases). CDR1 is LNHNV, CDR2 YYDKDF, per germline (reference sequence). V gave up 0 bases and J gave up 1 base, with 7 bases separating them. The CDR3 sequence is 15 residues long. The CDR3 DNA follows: TGTGCCACCAGCAGAGACAGGGGTTCTGGAAACACCATATATTTT. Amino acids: CATSRDRGSGNTIYF.